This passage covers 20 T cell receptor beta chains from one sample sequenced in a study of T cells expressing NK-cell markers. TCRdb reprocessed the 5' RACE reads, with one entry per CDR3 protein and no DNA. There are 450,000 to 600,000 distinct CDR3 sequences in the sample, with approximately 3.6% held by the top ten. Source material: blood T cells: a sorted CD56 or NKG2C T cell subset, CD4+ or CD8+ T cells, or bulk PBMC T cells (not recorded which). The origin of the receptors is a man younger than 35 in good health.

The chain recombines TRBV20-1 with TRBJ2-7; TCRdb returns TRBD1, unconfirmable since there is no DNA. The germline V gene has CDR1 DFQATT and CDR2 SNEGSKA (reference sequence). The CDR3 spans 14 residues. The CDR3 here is CSAKEAGASYEQYF.

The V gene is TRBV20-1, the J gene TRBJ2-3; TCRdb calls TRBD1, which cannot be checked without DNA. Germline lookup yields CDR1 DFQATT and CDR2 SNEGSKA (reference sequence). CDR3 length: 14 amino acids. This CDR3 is CSASKQGTTDTQYF.

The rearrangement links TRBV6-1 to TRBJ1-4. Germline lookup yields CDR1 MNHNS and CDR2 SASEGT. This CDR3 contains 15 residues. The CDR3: CASSLRAGPDEKLFF.

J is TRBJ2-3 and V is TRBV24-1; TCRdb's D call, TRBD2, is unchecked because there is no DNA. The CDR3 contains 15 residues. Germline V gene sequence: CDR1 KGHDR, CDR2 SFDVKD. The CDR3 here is CATRGEASGTDTQYF.

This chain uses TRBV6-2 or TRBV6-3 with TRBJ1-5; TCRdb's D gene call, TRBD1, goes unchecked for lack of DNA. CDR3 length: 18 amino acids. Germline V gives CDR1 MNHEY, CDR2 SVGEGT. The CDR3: CASSYSTGGRGLNQPQHF.

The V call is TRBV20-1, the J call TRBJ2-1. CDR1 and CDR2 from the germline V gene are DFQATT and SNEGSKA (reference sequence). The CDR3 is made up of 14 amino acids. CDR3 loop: CSYHGVSIRVEQFF.

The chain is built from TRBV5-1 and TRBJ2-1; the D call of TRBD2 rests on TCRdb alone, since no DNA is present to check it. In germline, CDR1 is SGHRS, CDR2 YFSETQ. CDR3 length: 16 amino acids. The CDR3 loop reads CASSPVGVAALFGQFF. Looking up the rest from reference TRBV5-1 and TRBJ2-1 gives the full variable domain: KAGVTQTPRYLIKTRGQQVTLSCSPISGHRSVSWYQQTPGQGLQFLFEYFSETQRNKGNFPGRFSGRQFSNSRSEMNVSTLELGDSALYLCASSPVGVAALFGQFFGPGTRLTVL.

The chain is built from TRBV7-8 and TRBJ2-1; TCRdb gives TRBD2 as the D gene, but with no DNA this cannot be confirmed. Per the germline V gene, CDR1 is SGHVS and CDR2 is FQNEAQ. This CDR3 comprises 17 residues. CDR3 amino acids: CASSLVGWESPYNEQFF.

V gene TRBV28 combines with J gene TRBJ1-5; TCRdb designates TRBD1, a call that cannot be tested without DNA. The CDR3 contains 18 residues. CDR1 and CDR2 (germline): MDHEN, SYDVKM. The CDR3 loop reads CASSEGRGGGAGNQPQHF.

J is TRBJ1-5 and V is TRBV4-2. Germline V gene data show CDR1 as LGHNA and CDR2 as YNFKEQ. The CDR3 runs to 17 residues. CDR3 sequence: CASSQVVSVGFNQPQHF.

The CDR3 protein is CASSYSSSGTSINIQYF. The chain couples TRBV6-5 to TRBJ2-4. This CDR3 spans 17 amino acids. Germline V gene lookup returns CDR1 MNHEY and CDR2 SVGAGI.

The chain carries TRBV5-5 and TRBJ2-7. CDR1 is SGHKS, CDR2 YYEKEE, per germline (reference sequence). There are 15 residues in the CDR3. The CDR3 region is CASSFDETRSYEQYF.

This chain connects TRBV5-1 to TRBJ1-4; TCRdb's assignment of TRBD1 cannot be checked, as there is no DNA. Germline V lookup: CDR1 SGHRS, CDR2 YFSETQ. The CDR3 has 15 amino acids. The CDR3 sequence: CASSWRTGENEKLFF.

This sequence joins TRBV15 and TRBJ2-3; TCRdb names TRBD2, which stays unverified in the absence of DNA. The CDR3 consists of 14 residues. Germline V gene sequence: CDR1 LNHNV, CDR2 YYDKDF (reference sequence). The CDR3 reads CATSSRDSTDTQYF.

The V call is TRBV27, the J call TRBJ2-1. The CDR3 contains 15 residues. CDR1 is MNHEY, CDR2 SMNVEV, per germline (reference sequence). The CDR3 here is CASSSTVGTYNEQFF.

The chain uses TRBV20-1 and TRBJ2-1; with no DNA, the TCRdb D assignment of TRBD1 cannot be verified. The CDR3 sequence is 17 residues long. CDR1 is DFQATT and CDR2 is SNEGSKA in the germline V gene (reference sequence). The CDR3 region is CSARDARTGGGYNEQFF.

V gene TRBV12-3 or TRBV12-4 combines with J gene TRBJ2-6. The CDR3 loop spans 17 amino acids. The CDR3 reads CASSPRLRTSGANVLTF.

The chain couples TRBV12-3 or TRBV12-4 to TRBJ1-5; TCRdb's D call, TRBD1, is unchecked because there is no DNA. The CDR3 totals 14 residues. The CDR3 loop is CASSTGQGSQPQHF.

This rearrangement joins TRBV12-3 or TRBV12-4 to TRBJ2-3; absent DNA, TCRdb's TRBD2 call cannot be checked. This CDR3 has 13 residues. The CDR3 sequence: CASLPAHTDTQYF.

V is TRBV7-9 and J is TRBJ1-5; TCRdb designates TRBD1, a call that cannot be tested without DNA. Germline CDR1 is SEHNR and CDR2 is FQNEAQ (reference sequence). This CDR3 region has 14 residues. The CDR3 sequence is CASSPQGTNQPQHF.